This is a list of T cell receptor beta chains from one sample in a study of identical twins. Each CDR3 protein is one row after TCRdb ran MiXCR on the 5' RACE reads. The sample shows under 450,000 distinct CDR3 sequences, 18% of them seen only once. Specimen: naive T cells sorted from blood. The receptors come from a man aged 45 to 65 in good health. The CDR3 runs from the conserved cysteine through the conserved F or W. D genes are given only for firm matches. Not every row has a clone size; where given, it reads once, few, many or a size class.

DNA	CDR3	D	V	J	size
TGTGCCAGCAGCTCGAGAGACAGGTTACAAGAGACCCAGTACTTC	CASSSRDRLQETQYF	.	TRBV7-2	TRBJ2-5	few
TGTGCCAGCAAAGGAAGCTCTGAAGCTTTCTTT	CASKGSSEAFF	.	TRBV6-5	TRBJ1-1	few
TGTGCCAGCAGCACACAAACAGGGGACTCCTACAATGAGCAGTTCTTC	CASSTQTGDSYNEQFF	TRBD1	TRBV7-9	TRBJ2-1	few
TGCGCCAGCAGCCACCGGGACTCCCCCGCGCTCCTAGCCAAAAACATTCAGTACTTC	CASSHRDSPALLAKNIQYF	.	TRBV4-3	TRBJ2-4	.
TGTGCCAGCAGCCCCCGGACAGGGGTGTACGAGCAGTACTTC	CASSPRTGVYEQYF	TRBD1	TRBV7-6	TRBJ2-7	many
TGTGCCAGCAGCCGACTAGCGGGAATGGATAATGAGCAGTTCTTC	CASSRLAGMDNEQFF	TRBD2	TRBV7-3	TRBJ2-1	.
TGCAGTGCTAGAGATCTCGGGGTAAGGGGGCGGAGGGACTACGAGCAGTACTTC	CSARDLGVRGRRDYEQYF	.	TRBV20-1	TRBJ2-7	.
TGTGCCAGCAGTTTCCGGCGCTTCACAGATACGCAGTATTTT	CASSFRRFTDTQYF	.	TRBV27	TRBJ2-3	many
TGTGCCAGCAGTGAAGCGGGACAGGGAACCGGGGAGCTGTTTTTT	CASSEAGQGTGELFF	TRBD1	TRBV2	TRBJ2-2	.
TGCAGTGCTAGAGAGGCAGGGAAGGCCGGGGAGCTGTTTTTT	CSAREAGKAGELFF	.	TRBV20-1	TRBJ2-2	many
TGTGCCAGCAGTTTATGGGCTAGCGGGAGAAACACCGGGGAGCTGTTTTTT	CASSLWASGRNTGELFF	TRBD2	TRBV28	TRBJ2-2	many
TGTGCCAGCAGTTCCAGCGGGGGCCCTATGAGCACAGATACGCAGTATTTT	CASSSSGGPMSTDTQYF	TRBD2	TRBV27	TRBJ2-3	.
TGCGCCAGCAGTTTCCGAGCTAGCACAGATACGCAGTATTTT	CASSFRASTDTQYF	.	TRBV4-1	TRBJ2-3	few
TGTGCCAGCAGCTTCGGAGTAGGCCAGCGACGCTCCTACGAGCAGTACTTC	CASSFGVGQRRSYEQYF	.	TRBV7-2	TRBJ2-7	.
TGCAGCGCTGCTACCGATAAGGAAAAACTGTTTTTT	CSAATDKEKLFF	.	TRBV29-1	TRBJ1-4	few
TGCAGTGCTAGAGTTAGACTAGCGGGAGAGACCCAGTACTTC	CSARVRLAGETQYF	TRBD2	TRBV20-1	TRBJ2-5	many
TGCGCCAGCAGCATTGATGGGCCGTCCCCCCCAGATACGCAGTATTTT	CASSIDGPSPPDTQYF	.	TRBV5-1	TRBJ2-3	.
TGTGCCAGCAGTTTGCAAGCGGGAGGCACAGATACGCAGTATTTT	CASSLQAGGTDTQYF	TRBD2	TRBV12-3/TRBV12-4	TRBJ2-3	.
TGCGCCAGCAGCCACCATGAGGTGGCCGAAAAACTGTTTTTT	CASSHHEVAEKLFF	.	TRBV5-1	TRBJ1-4	.
TGTGCCAGTAGTATAGCTTGGACAGGGTTTTACAATGAGCAGTTCTTC	CASSIAWTGFYNEQFF	TRBD1	TRBV19	TRBJ2-1	.
TGTGCCAGCAGACCGTCATGGCGGGGGGATTCCTACGAGCAGTACTTC	CASRPSWRGDSYEQYF	TRBD2	TRBV3-1	TRBJ2-7	.
TGTGCCAGCAGTACCCTCGGGACAGGGGGCGCAGGTGTCGACAATGAGCAGTTCTTC	CASSTLGTGGAGVDNEQFF	TRBD1	TRBV28	TRBJ2-1	many
TGCAGCGTTGAAGGTCGGAACTCTGGAAACACCATATATTTT	CSVEGRNSGNTIYF	.	TRBV29-1	TRBJ1-3	.
TGTGCCAGCAGTAACCCGGACGGACTTAAGGGCTACGAGCAGTACTTC	CASSNPDGLKGYEQYF	.	TRBV12-3/TRBV12-4	TRBJ2-7	.
TGCAGCGCTCGCCGGGACAGGGGAGGAACCGGGGAGCTGTTTTTT	CSARRDRGGTGELFF	TRBD1	TRBV29-1	TRBJ2-2	many